Following are 27 T cell receptor beta chains from one sample sequenced in a study of cytomegalovirus exposure and HLA in healthy donors. PCR involved 60 Vbeta and 13 Jbeta primers. Assay used: immunoSEQ multiplex PCR; TCRdb lists only in-frame clones, some missing. Of about 63,000 clones listed, approximately 71% are singletons. The specimen sequenced was PBMCs. The receptors originated from a man in his fifties in good health and CMV-seropositive.

The chain links TRBV5-6 to TRBJ1-4, with TRBD1 as a possible D gene (5 bases). The CDR3 spans 14 residues. V lost 4 bases and J 4 bases, leaving 11 bases between the germline ends. The germline V gene has CDR1 SGHDT and CDR2 YYEEEE. For the CDR3, the DNA is TGTGCCAGCAGCCGGGCGGGGGTTAATGAAAAACTGTTTTTT. As protein: CASSRAGVNEKLFF. The complete variable domain, with remaining parts taken from reference TRBV5-6 and TRBJ1-4, reads DAGVTQSPTHLIKTRGQQVTLRCSPKSGHDTVSWYQQALGQGPQFIFQYYEEEERQRGNFPDRFSGHQFPNYSSELNVNALLLGDSALYLCASSRAGVNEKLFFGSGTQLSVL.

The chain joins TRBV11-2 to TRBJ2-7; 7 bases map to TRBD1. V shed 7 bases and J 1 base; nucleotides not matched to a gene: 7. The CDR3 is made up of 14 amino acids. Germline CDR1 reads SGHAT; CDR2 reads FQNNGV. CDR3 region: CASTKGAISYEQYF. CDR3 DNA sequence: TGTGCCAGCACCAAGGGGGCTATTTCCTACGAGCAGTACTTC.

The genes are TRBV9 and TRBJ2-2, with 11 bases aligning to TRBD2. V lost 0 bases, J lost 4 bases, and 8 bases stayed unmatched. Per the germline V gene, CDR1 is SGDLS and CDR2 is YYNGEE. The CDR3 sequence is 18 residues long. CDR3 sequence: CASSVGVSGRAGTGELFF. The CDR3 DNA sequence: TGTGCCAGCAGCGTAGGGGTTAGCGGGAGGGCCGGCACCGGGGAGCTGTTTTTT.

This chain joins TRBV5-1 and TRBJ2-3; 10 bases map to TRBD2. The CDR3 contains 15 residues. CDR1 and CDR2 from the germline V gene are SGHRS and YFSETQ. Losses at the gene ends were 1 base for V and 6 bases for J; bases not matched to a gene: 5. CDR3 bases: TGCGCCAGCAGCTTGAGCGGGAGGGCCCCGGATACGCAGTATTTT. Translation: CASSLSGRAPDTQYF.

V is TRBV6-6 and J is TRBJ2-1; TRBD2 matches 7 bases. The V and J ends lost 2 bases and 6 bases, in that order; junction bases with no gene match: 4. The CDR3 has 14 amino acids. CDR1 and CDR2 (germline): MNHNY, SVGAGI (reference sequence). As DNA, the CDR3 is TGTGCCAGCAGTTACACCGGGACTACCAATGAGCAGTTCTTC. Protein product: CASSYTGTTNEQFF.

This clone appeared once. V usage is TRBV7-9 and J usage is TRBJ2-7; 8 positions agree with TRBD2. Germline assignment: CDR1 SEHNR and CDR2 FQNEAQ (reference sequence). This CDR3 is 13 amino acids long. Germline trimming cut 9 bases from V and 3 bases from J; bases unmatched to any gene: 7. CDR3 DNA sequence: TGTGCCAGTGGCGGGGGGCTCCGCTACGAGCAGTACTTC. It encodes CASGGGLRYEQYF.

The chain carries TRBV2 and TRBJ2-3; TRBD2 aligns across 13 bases. J lost 6 bases, V lost 1 base, and 7 bases had no gene match. The CDR3 has 17 residues. Germline CDR1 is SNHLY and CDR2 is FYNNEI. CDR3 amino acids: CASSEGGTSGMSDTQYF. As DNA, the CDR3 is TGTGCCAGCAGTGAAGGGGGGACTAGCGGGATGAGTGATACGCAGTATTTT. Full variable domain (rest looked up from reference TRBV2 and TRBJ2-3): EPEVTQTPSHQVTQMGQEVILRCVPISNHLYFYWYRQILGQKVEFLVSFYNNEISEKSEIFDDQFSVERPDGSNFTLKIRSTKLEDSAMYFCASSEGGTSGMSDTQYFGPGTRLTVL.

The CDR3 region has the DNA TGTGCCAGTAGTATACAGGGGGCGAGCTCCTACAATGAGCAGTTCTTC. Translating it yields CASSIQGASSYNEQFF. This chain uses TRBV19 with TRBJ2-1; 8 nucleotides agree with TRBD1. The CDR3 length is 16 residues. From germline, CDR1 is LNHDA and CDR2 SQIVND (reference sequence). The V and J ends lost 2 bases and 0 bases, in that order; junction bases with no gene match: 3.

This clone was recorded once. V is TRBV5-1 and J is TRBJ2-5; 7 positions match TRBD2. Germline lookup yields CDR1 SGHRS and CDR2 YFSETQ. Germline trimming cut 0 bases from V and 1 base from J; bases unmatched to any gene: 6. CDR3 length: 16 residues. CDR3 residues: CASSLGGLAVQETQYF. The CDR3 DNA reads as TGCGCCAGCAGCTTGGGTGGGCTAGCGGTCCAAGAGACCCAGTACTTC. Full variable domain (missing parts from reference TRBV5-1 and TRBJ2-5): KAGVTQTPRYLIKTRGQQVTLSCSPISGHRSVSWYQQTPGQGLQFLFEYFSETQRNKGNFPGRFSGRQFSNSRSEMNVSTLELGDSALYLCASSLGGLAVQETQYFGPGTRLLVL.

The genes are TRBV7-2 and TRBJ2-7; 9 bases line up with TRBD2. Germline trimming cut 0 bases from V and 9 bases from J; bases unmatched to any gene: 12. Germline assignment: CDR1 SGHTA and CDR2 FQGNSA. The CDR3 runs to 16 residues. CDR3 in amino acids: CASSLALAGSASRQYF. The CDR3 region has the DNA TGTGCCAGCAGCTTAGCGCTAGCGGGGTCTGCATCGCGGCAGTACTTC.

The genes are TRBV5-1 and TRBJ1-2, with 9 bases matching TRBD1. V gave up 0 bases and J gave up 5 bases; unmatched junction bases: 5. This CDR3 spans 15 amino acids. Per the germline V gene, CDR1 is SGHRS and CDR2 is YFSETQ. In DNA, the CDR3 is TGCGCCAGCAGCTTGGAGGGGACAGGGAAATATGGCTACACCTTC. Protein sequence: CASSLEGTGKYGYTF.

This chain links TRBV5-1 with TRBJ2-5; D is undetermined. The V end lost 2 bases, the J end lost 4 bases, and 15 bases lay between the germline ends. There are 15 residues in the CDR3. CDR1 and CDR2 from the germline V gene are SGHRS and YFSETQ. CDR3 region: CASSFNPQFIETQYF. For the CDR3, the DNA is TGCGCCAGCAGCTTCAACCCACAGTTTATAGAGACCCAGTACTTC. Variable domain in full (rest from reference TRBV5-1 and TRBJ2-5): KAGVTQTPRYLIKTRGQQVTLSCSPISGHRSVSWYQQTPGQGLQFLFEYFSETQRNKGNFPGRFSGRQFSNSRSEMNVSTLELGDSALYLCASSFNPQFIETQYFGPGTRLLVL.

J is TRBJ1-4 and V is TRBV9; D might be TRBD1 (5 bases). Trimming took 0 bases from V and 8 from J, leaving 14 bases between them. From germline, CDR1 is SGDLS and CDR2 YYNGEE. This CDR3 is 15 amino acids long. CDR3 nucleotides: TGTGCCAGCAGCGTAGGGGGACTCAGTTTCGAAAAACTGTTTTTT. Its protein product is CASSVGGLSFEKLFF.

The gene calls are TRBV5-4 and TRBJ2-2, with D possibly being TRBD1 (5 bases). With 0 bases removed from V and 0 bases from J, the gap between germline ends came to 6 bases. The length of the CDR3 is 15 residues. The germline V gene encodes CDR1 SGHNT and CDR2 YYREEE (reference sequence). The CDR3 protein is CASSLGQTNTGELFF. Written as DNA, the CDR3 is TGTGCCAGCAGCTTGGGACAGACGAACACCGGGGAGCTGTTTTTT. Full variable domain (outside the CDR3, taken from reference TRBV5-4 and TRBJ2-2): ETGVTQSPTHLIKTRGQQVTLRCSSQSGHNTVSWYQQALGQGPQFIFQYYREEENGRGNFPPRFSGLQFPNYSSELNVNALELDDSALYLCASSLGQTNTGELFFGEGSRLTVL.

This chain connects TRBV27 to TRBJ2-3, with D perhaps TRBD2 (7 bases). The CDR3 is 16 amino acids. The V gene lost 7 bases and the J gene lost 1 base, with 18 bases spanning the gap. Germline CDR1 and CDR2: MNHEY and SMNVEV (reference sequence). As DNA, the CDR3 is TGTGCCAGCATAGGGGGGGGTCGGCGGCGCACAGATACGCAGTATTTT. Translated: CASIGGGRRRTDTQYF.

The J gene is TRBJ1-5, the V gene TRBV10-3, with D maybe TRBD1 (5 bases). Deletions cut 6 bases from V and 7 bases from J, with 16 bases between. Germline V gene data show CDR1 as ENHRY and CDR2 as SYGVKD. There are 14 residues in the CDR3. CDR3 sequence reads: CAISPDLGAQPQHF. The CDR3 DNA sequence: TGTGCCATCAGCCCCGACCTTGGGGCACAGCCCCAGCATTTT.

The gene calls are TRBV18 and TRBJ1-3; maybe TRBD1 (5 bases). The CDR3 spans 15 residues. Germline assignment: CDR1 KGHSH and CDR2 LQKENI. V was trimmed by 2 bases and J by 4 bases, leaving 12 bases between them. The CDR3 coding sequence is TGTGCCAGCTCACCATCGGGGGTTCCGGGAAACACCATATATTTT. Amino acids: CASSPSGVPGNTIYF.

The V and J genes are TRBV30 and TRBJ2-1, with D possibly matching TRBD1 (6 bases). V was pared by 8 bases and J by 5 bases, with 16 bases between. Germline values: CDR1 GTSNPN, CDR2 SVGIG (reference sequence). The CDR3 has 13 residues. CDR3 in amino acids: CAATGTSNNEQFF. CDR3 DNA: TGTGCCGCCACCGGGACAAGTAACAATGAGCAGTTCTTC. The full variable domain, in which reference TRBV30 and TRBJ2-1 provide the parts outside the CDR3, is SQTIHQWPATLVQPVGSPLSLECTVEGTSNPNLYWYRQAAGRGLQLLFYSVGIGQISSEVPQNLSASRPQDRQFILSSKKLLLSDSGFYLCAATGTSNNEQFFGPGTRLTVL.

The CDR3, as DNA: TGCGCCAGCCGTCCCGGACAGGGAGTCGTCTGGACCGGGGAGCTGTTTTTT. Protein: CASRPGQGVVWTGELFF. J is TRBJ2-2 and V is TRBV5-1; 8 nucleotides agree with TRBD1. V lost 7 bases and J lost 5; bases outside the gene matches: 16. The CDR3 contains 17 residues. Germline CDR1 and CDR2: SGHRS and YFSETQ.

The DNA for the CDR3 is TGTGCCAGCAGCGGGACCGGACTAAAAAATGAGCAGTTCTTC. Its protein is CASSGTGLKNEQFF. J is TRBJ2-1 and V is TRBV9, with D perhaps TRBD2 (6 bases). The germline CDR1 and CDR2 sequences are SGDLS and YYNGEE. The CDR3 has 14 amino acids. V dropped 3 bases and J dropped 7 bases, with 14 bases sitting between them.

The CDR3 sequence: CASRHRAQNQPQHF. Here the CDR3 DNA reads TGTGCCAGTAGACACAGGGCCCAAAATCAGCCCCAGCATTTT. The genes are TRBV19 and TRBJ1-5; TRBD1 might be the D (6 bases). Trimming removed 6 bases from V and 4 bases from J, with 13 bases in between. CDR1 is LNHDA and CDR2 is SQIVND in the germline V gene (reference sequence). The length of the CDR3 is 14 residues.

The V and J genes are TRBV6-5 and TRBJ1-2, with 9 positions matching TRBD1. V shed 6 bases, J shed 8 bases, and the junction held 7 bases outside the gene matches. Germline V gene data show CDR1 as MNHEY and CDR2 as SVGAGI. The CDR3 is 13 amino acids. CDR3 amino acids: CASRHRGPGGYTF. CDR3 nucleotides: TGTGCCAGCAGACACAGGGGGCCGGGGGGCTACACCTTC.

This chain joins TRBV27 and TRBJ2-1; a weak D match, TRBD2 (6 bases). Germline V gene data show CDR1 as MNHEY and CDR2 as SMNVEV (reference sequence). The V end lost 4 bases, the J end lost 2 bases, and 18 bases lay between the germline ends. The CDR3 has 17 amino acids. Here the CDR3 reads CASSSGLRGSPYNEQFF. The CDR3 DNA reads as TGTGCCAGCAGTTCGGGACTGAGAGGGAGTCCCTACAATGAGCAGTTCTTC.

This chain links TRBV27 with TRBJ2-2, with D possibly TRBD1 on 7 matching bases. Trimming pared 7 bases from V and 5 bases from J, leaving 17 bases between. CDR1 and CDR2 (germline): MNHEY, SMNVEV (reference sequence). CDR3 length equals 15 residues. In DNA form, the CDR3 reads TGTGCCAGCAAAAGGACAGGCGGAGGGACCGGGGAGCTGTTTTTT. Translating gives CASKRTGGGTGELFF.

The chain links TRBV7-2 to TRBJ2-1; 7 positions match TRBD2. CDR1 is SGHTA and CDR2 is FQGNSA in the germline V gene. This CDR3 region has 15 residues. After removal of 5 bases from V and 3 bases from J, the junction contained 7 bases not matched to a gene. The CDR3 DNA is TGTGCCAGCAGCGGAGGCGGGAGTGGCTACAATGAGCAGTTCTTC. Encoded protein: CASSGGGSGYNEQFF.

This chain links TRBV18 with TRBJ2-7; 7 bases are a match to TRBD1. This CDR3 contains 14 residues. Germline V CDR1 and CDR2: KGHSH, LQKENI. The ends lost 5 bases at V and 3 bases at J; junction bases unmatched: 7. CDR3 nucleotides: TGTGCCAGCTCATACCGGGACAGAAACTACGAGCAGTACTTC. Protein: CASSYRDRNYEQYF.

The chain joins TRBV10-1 to TRBJ2-1; D is perhaps TRBD1 (5 bases). Germline values: CDR1 WNHNN, CDR2 SYGVQD (reference sequence). V was cut by 1 base and J by 3 bases, with 16 bases left in between. The CDR3 length is 17 residues. The CDR3 spells CASSELGARKRYNEQFF. CDR3 nucleotides: TGCGCCAGCAGTGAGTTAGGGGCCAGAAAACGCTACAATGAGCAGTTCTTC.